These T cell receptor beta chains were read from a single sample in a study of OX40 agonist ivuxolimab in advanced cancers. Some clones are missing from TCRdb's copy, which holds only in-frame ones; the method was immunoSEQ multiplex PCR. This sample carries about 16,000 clones, just over 85% of them seen once, and the ten largest clones take less than 0.85%. The sample in question was CD4+ or CD8+ T cells sorted from blood, obtained in a trial of the OX40 agonist ivuxolimab. The receptors were sampled from an adult with an advanced solid tumor such as melanoma, head and neck, liver or kidney cancer. The CDR3 runs from the conserved cysteine through the conserved F or W. Each record gives: CDR3 protein, CDR3 DNA, clone size, J gene, V gene, D gene. A D gene is named only where the DNA matches it firmly. Not all rows give a size; the values are once, few, many and, for expanded clones, a class.

CASSVDAGLRGELFF TGTGCCAGCAGCGTAGACGCAGGATTGCGCGGGGAGCTGTTTTTT NA TRBJ2-2 TRBV9 NA
CASSPDRKNYGYTF TGTGCCAGCAGCCCAGACAGGAAGAACTATGGCTACACCTTC NA TRBJ1-2 TRBV7-6 NA
CATNLDRDSYEQYF TGTGCCACAAACTTAGACAGAGACTCCTACGAGCAGTACTTC NA TRBJ2-7 TRBV2 NA
CATGLAGSLYEQYF TGTGCCACCGGACTAGCGGGTTCCTTGTACGAGCAGTACTTC NA TRBJ2-7 TRBV6-1 TRBD2
CASSPLAVQFF TGTGCCAGCAGTCCCCTGGCGGTACAGTTCTTC NA TRBJ2-1 TRBV2 NA
CASSAGTSGEETQYF TGTGCCAGCAGCGCCGGGACTAGCGGTGAAGAGACCCAGTACTTC NA TRBJ2-5 TRBV5-4 TRBD2
CASSGSTGSYNEQFF TGTGCCAGCAGTGGATCGACAGGCTCCTACAATGAGCAGTTCTTC NA TRBJ2-1 TRBV2 NA
CASSLGQGNSPLHF TGCGCCAGCAGCTTGGGACAGGGGAATTCACCCCTCCACTTT NA TRBJ1-6 TRBV5-1 TRBD1
CASSFRGDNEQFF TGCGCCAGCAGCTTTAGGGGGGACAATGAGCAGTTCTTC NA TRBJ2-1 TRBV5-1 NA
CATGAGVRTGELFF TGTGCCACCGGGGCAGGAGTACGAACCGGGGAGCTGTTTTTT few TRBJ2-2 TRBV19 NA
CASSLSSYEQYF TGTGCCAGCAGCCTTAGCTCCTACGAGCAGTACTTC NA TRBJ2-7 TRBV13 NA
CASSESRGTPILRVYGYTF TGTGCCAGCAGTGAGTCCCGCGGGACACCCATTCTTCGGGTTTATGGCTACACCTTC NA TRBJ1-2 TRBV6-1 NA
CASSLTYPGATGANVLTF TGTGCCAGCAGCTTAACGTACCCGGGGGCCACTGGGGCCAACGTCCTGACTTTC NA TRBJ2-6 TRBV7-3 NA
CASSLDRSSYEQYF TGTGCCAGCAGCTTAGACAGGAGCTCCTACGAGCAGTACTTC NA TRBJ2-7 TRBV7-2 NA
CASSLTGPTYEQYF TGCGCCAGCAGCTTGACAGGGCCTACCTACGAGCAGTACTTC NA TRBJ2-7 TRBV5-1 NA
CASSQGGLRMNEQFF TGCGCCAGCAGCCAAGGGGGACTTCGAATGAATGAGCAGTTCTTC NA TRBJ2-1 TRBV4-1 NA
CASSHASDRMNTEAFF TGCGCCAGCAGCCACGCCTCTGACCGGATGAACACTGAAGCTTTCTTT NA TRBJ1-1 TRBV4-1 NA
CASSPQAGGWRTIYF TGTGCCAGCAGCCCCCAGGCCGGGGGGTGGCGCACCATATATTTT NA TRBJ1-3 TRBV5-6 NA
CASSLAGGELFF TGTGCCAGCAGCCTGGCCGGAGGGGAGCTGTTTTTT NA TRBJ2-2 TRBV6-6 NA
CASSQDPVRTDTQYF TGTGCCAGCAGCCAAGACCCAGTTAGGACAGATACGCAGTATTTT NA TRBJ2-3 TRBV4-2 NA
CASSLMNTGELFF TGCGCCAGCAGCTTGATGAACACCGGGGAGCTGTTTTTT NA TRBJ2-2 TRBV5-1 NA
CAGTSGMNNEQFF TGTGCCGGTACTAGCGGGATGAACAATGAGCAGTTCTTC NA TRBJ2-1 TRBV2 TRBD2
CAWRLGQDTQYF TGTGCCTGGAGATTGGGCCAAGATACGCAGTATTTT NA TRBJ2-3 TRBV30 NA
CASSFGDYGYTF TGTGCCAGCAGCTTCGGCGACTATGGCTACACCTTC NA TRBJ1-2 TRBV7-9 NA
CASSEAGTVYGYTF TGTGCCAGCAGTGAAGCCGGGACAGTATATGGCTACACCTTC NA TRBJ1-2 TRBV6-1 TRBD1
CASSPPTGVSNQPQHF TGTGCCAGCAGCCCCCCGACAGGGGTTAGCAATCAGCCCCAGCATTTT NA TRBJ1-5 TRBV6-6 TRBD1
CASSYDSNQPQHF TGTGCCAGCAGTTACGATAGCAATCAGCCCCAGCATTTT NA TRBJ1-5 TRBV6-6 NA
CASSDAGTGRTEAFF TGTGCCAGCAGTGATGCCGGGACAGGGCGGACTGAAGCTTTCTTT NA TRBJ1-1 TRBV6-1 TRBD1
CASSLGQGANYGYTF TGTGCCAGCAGCTTAGGACAGGGGGCTAACTATGGCTACACCTTC NA TRBJ1-2 TRBV7-9 TRBD1
CASSSQGPPHYEQYF TGCGCCAGCAGCTCCCAGGGGCCCCCCCACTACGAGCAGTACTTC NA TRBJ2-7 TRBV5-1 NA
CASSSQTSGANVLTF TGTGCCAGCAGTTCACAGACCTCTGGGGCCAACGTCCTGACTTTC NA TRBJ2-6 TRBV27 NA
CSVDSGFSEKLFF TGCAGCGTTGACTCCGGGTTTAGTGAAAAACTGTTTTTT few TRBJ1-4 TRBV29-1 NA
CASSEAGGTDTQYF TGTGCCAGCAGTGAAGCTGGGGGTACCGATACGCAGTATTTT NA TRBJ2-3 TRBV2 NA
CASSSPTAQETQYF TGTGCCAGCAGCTCCCCGACAGCCCAGGAGACCCAGTACTTC NA TRBJ2-5 TRBV13 NA
CASRFQGAENYGYTF TGTGCCAGCAGGTTCCAGGGGGCGGAAAACTATGGCTACACCTTC NA TRBJ1-2 TRBV2 TRBD1
CASSRTGVYYTEAFF TGTGCCAGCAGTCGGACAGGGGTTTATTACACTGAAGCTTTCTTT NA TRBJ1-1 TRBV5-4 TRBD1
CASSPNGGNTIYF TGTGCCAGCAGCCCGAACGGGGGAAACACCATATATTTT few TRBJ1-3 TRBV6-5 NA
CSVTKPPYGYTF TGCAGCGTCACGAAACCCCCATATGGCTACACCTTC NA TRBJ1-2 TRBV29-1 NA
CASSEWGDNHNEQFF TGTGCCAGCAGTGAATGGGGGGACAACCACAATGAGCAGTTCTTC once TRBJ2-1 TRBV25-1 NA
CSVFPQGVGTQYF TGCAGCGTTTTCCCGCAGGGAGTGGGGACCCAGTACTTC NA TRBJ2-5 TRBV29-1 NA
CASQRGAGFPEEQYF TGTGCCAGCCAGCGTGGAGCGGGGTTCCCGGAAGAGCAGTACTTC NA TRBJ2-7 TRBV6-6 TRBD2
CASSARGTRGADTQYF TGTGCCAGCAGTGCCCGCGGGACTAGAGGCGCAGATACGCAGTATTTT NA TRBJ2-3 TRBV6-4 TRBD2
CSVGNEKLFF TGCAGCGTTGGGAATGAAAAACTGTTTTTT NA TRBJ1-4 TRBV29-1 NA
CASASGSSYNEQFF TGTGCCAGCGCCAGCGGGAGCTCCTACAATGAGCAGTTCTTC NA TRBJ2-1 TRBV9 TRBD2
CASSLVPDKGNQPQHF TGTGCCAGCAGCTTAGTTCCCGACAAGGGAAATCAGCCCCAGCATTTT NA TRBJ1-5 TRBV7-6 NA